This record looks at one TCR beta chain sequence and its context. This sample stems from a study of patients and donors after allogeneic stem cell transplantation. One entry per CDR3 protein, called by TCRdb with MiXCR from the RT-PCR reads. The table lists about 960,000 distinct CDR3 sequences, roughly 18% of them singletons. Specimen: blood, either unsorted or a sorted T cell fraction (not recorded which). The TCR sequence derives from a human donor who was either an allogeneic HSCT recipient or a stem cell or donor lymphocyte infusion donor (not recorded which). It is not recorded whose cells these are; they may come from a transplant donor.

The CDR3 region is CASSIDNARNTEAFF. The CDR3 DNA follows: TGTGCCAGTAGTATAGACAACGCCAGGAACACTGAAGCTTTCTTT. The chain employs TRBV19 and TRBJ1-1; the D is unclear. This CDR3 is built from 15 residues. Germline V CDR1 and CDR2: LNHDA, SQIVND (reference sequence). V was cut by 0 bases and J by 1 base, with 9 bases left in between.